One sample yielded the 14 T cell receptor beta chains listed below, sequenced in a study of T cells after yellow fever vaccination (dated by TCRdb to the late 2010s). Reading the label with the study, this specimen's treatment or condition is: live attenuated yellow fever vaccine strain. The library was produced with 5' RACE. TCRdb shows the sequencer as Illumina HiSeq 2500. TCRdb reprocessing: public reads trimmed at Q25 with fastp, clones called with MiXCR, in-frame beta chains kept. Duplicate CDR3 protein sequences are folded into a single record with the most common DNA and genes. The table for this sample lists some 110,000 distinct CDR3 sequences; 8.4% of them were counted only once. Roughly 23% of the sample comes from the top ten. This sample comprised CD8+ T cells sorted from PBMCs, obtained 45 days after the yellow fever booster vaccination. These receptors were taken from a man aged 30 to 45 who received the YFV17D yellow fever vaccine.

Worth noting for this clonotype: A much larger clone differs by one base, so this may be a read error. This rearrangement joins TRBV29-1 to TRBJ2-7, with TRBD2 matching 8 bases. CDR1 and CDR2 (germline): SQVTM, ANQGSEA. This CDR3 comprises 14 residues. The ends lost 3 bases at V and 4 bases at J; junction bases unmatched: 8. CDR3 nucleotide sequence: TGCAGCGTTGACGAAGGAGCGGGAGCATACGAGCAGTACTTC. This encodes CSVDEGAGAYEQYF.

The table lists this clonotype with many counts. The rearrangement joins TRBV29-1 to TRBJ2-7, with 9 nucleotides matching TRBD1. This CDR3 is built from 14 residues. The V and J ends lost 1 base and 0 bases, in that order; junction bases with no gene match: 1. Germline CDR1 SQVTM, CDR2 ANQGSEA. CDR3 sequence (DNA): TGCAGCGTTGAAGGGGGACAGGGCTCCTACGAGCAGTACTTC. Protein: CSVEGGQGSYEQYF.

This clonotype has a count of ten or more. V gene TRBV6-2 or TRBV6-3 combines with J gene TRBJ1-1; D remains ambiguous. This CDR3 spans 11 amino acids. Deletions cut 8 bases from V and 1 base from J, with 5 bases between. Per germline, CDR1 MNHEY and CDR2 SVGEGT. The CDR3 nucleotides are TGTGCCAGCTTTGGGAACACTGAAGCTTTCTTT. This encodes CASFGNTEAFF.

This clonotype was seen many times. The gene calls are TRBV15 and TRBJ2-1, with 9 bases matching TRBD1. CDR1 and CDR2 from the germline V gene are LNHNV and YYDKDF (reference sequence). V dropped 5 bases and J dropped 7; count of bases not matched to a gene: 3. CDR3 length: 13 residues. For the CDR3, the DNA is TGTGCCACCAGCGGGGACAGGGTTAATGAGCAGTTCTTC. This gives the protein CATSGDRVNEQFF.

This clonotype was seen only a few times. V and J are TRBV5-1 and TRBJ2-1, with D maybe TRBD2 (5 bases). CDR1 and CDR2 (germline): SGHRS, YFSETQ. The CDR3 contains 16 residues. Trimming stripped 0 bases from V and 4 bases from J, with 14 bases between. In DNA form, the CDR3 reads TGCGCCAGCAGCTTGGCCCCCGGGGTAGCTTACAATGAGCAGTTCTTC. It specifies CASSLAPGVAYNEQFF.

This clonotype has a count of ten or more. J is TRBJ2-7 and V is TRBV20-1; D uncertain. CDR1 and CDR2 from the germline V gene are DFQATT and SNEGSKA (reference sequence). The CDR3 runs 12 residues. V was pared by 4 bases and J by 5 bases, with 12 bases between. The CDR3 DNA sequence: TGCAGTGCTACCCCCTTGCTAAACGAGCAGTACTTC. Its translation is CSATPLLNEQYF.

This clonotype was detected many times. DNA for the CDR3: TGTGCCAGCAGTTTAACATCGGGGACTAGCCGAACCCTGTGGGAGACCCAGTACTTC. Translating it yields CASSLTSGTSRTLWETQYF. The chain uses TRBV28 and TRBJ2-5; 9 nucleotides agree with TRBD2. J lost 5 bases, V lost 2 bases, and 18 bases had no gene match. The CDR3 loop spans 19 amino acids. Germline V gives CDR1 MDHEN, CDR2 SYDVKM.

The table lists this clonotype with many counts. The chain joins TRBV7-2 to TRBJ2-1, with TRBD1 identical over 8 bases. The CDR3 runs 14 residues. V lost 1 base and J lost 7; bases outside the gene matches: 3. The germline V gene encodes CDR1 SGHTA and CDR2 FQGNSA. CDR3 residues: CASSLGTGWNEQFF. CDR3 sequence (DNA): TGTGCCAGCAGCTTAGGGACAGGGTGGAATGAGCAGTTCTTC.

The CDR3 reads CASSIGPGELFF. CDR3 in DNA: TGTGCCAGTAGTATCGGCCCCGGGGAGCTGTTTTTT. The rearrangement links TRBV19 to TRBJ2-2; D is unclear. Trimming pared 3 bases from V and 6 bases from J, leaving 5 bases between. Germline CDR1 LNHDA, CDR2 SQIVND (reference sequence). The length of the CDR3 is 12 residues. The full variable domain, its missing parts supplied by reference TRBV19 and TRBJ2-2, is DGGITQSPKYLFRKEGQNVTLSCEQNLNHDAMYWYRQDPGQGLRLIYYSQIVNDFQKGDIAEGYSVSREKKESFPLTVTSAQKNPTAFYLCASSIGPGELFFGEGSRLTVL.

This clonotype was observed many times. The chain uses TRBV25-1 and TRBJ2-7, with a possible D match to TRBD2 (5 bases). Germline V gene lookup returns CDR1 MGHDK and CDR2 SYGVNS. CDR3 length: 14 residues. V was pared by 4 bases and J by 0 bases, with 10 bases between. The DNA of the CDR3 is TGTGCCAGCAGTGCCGAGGGTAACTCCTACGAGCAGTACTTC. Residues: CASSAEGNSYEQYF.

This clonotype was observed at least ten times. V is TRBV20-1 and J is TRBJ2-7; 11 positions agree with TRBD2. This CDR3 region has 13 residues. The junction had 5 bases not matched to a gene; V was cut back by 5 bases and J by 5 bases. Per the germline V gene, CDR1 is DFQATT and CDR2 is SNEGSKA (reference sequence). The chain's CDR3 is CSALTSGSDEQYF. The CDR3 DNA reads TGCAGTGCTCTAACTAGCGGGAGCGACGAGCAGTACTTC.

Many counts were recorded for this clonotype. The genes are TRBV12-3 or TRBV12-4 and TRBJ2-5; D unclear. Deletions cut 1 base from V and 5 bases from J, with 8 bases between. The CDR3 length is 13 residues. This chain's CDR3 is CASSLGPTETQYF. The DNA of the CDR3 is TGTGCCAGCAGTTTAGGGCCCACGGAGACCCAGTACTTC.

The table lists this clonotype with many counts. The chain uses TRBV29-1 and TRBJ2-3, with 8 positions matching TRBD1. The CDR3 consists of 16 residues. V lost 4 bases to trimming and J lost 0 bases; unmatched junction nucleotides: 9. CDR1 and CDR2 from the germline V gene are SQVTM and ANQGSEA. CDR3 DNA: TGCAGCGTTGGGCGACAGGGGCCCTTAAGCACAGATACGCAGTATTTT. It encodes CSVGRQGPLSTDTQYF.

This clonotype showed up many times. The gene calls are TRBV20-1 and TRBJ2-7; no reliable D call. The V end was cut by 0 bases, the J end by 2 bases, with 5 bases between. The V gene's germline CDR1 is DFQATT and CDR2 SNEGSKA (reference sequence). This CDR3 has 12 amino acids. CDR3 sequence reads: CSARERTYEQYF. DNA for the CDR3: TGCAGTGCTAGAGAACGGACCTACGAGCAGTACTTC.